The 9 T cell receptor beta chains below were found in one sample sequenced in a study of T cell responses to AZD1222 COVID-19 vaccine. Libraries were prepared by immunoSEQ multiplex PCR; TCRdb keeps only in-frame clonotypes and omits some of them. Counted here are 100,000 to 150,000 clones, roughly 85% occurring once; the ten biggest clones make up roughly 8.7%. Sequences were derived from peripheral blood, sampled 28 days after the second dose of the MenACWY control vaccine. Receptor source: an adult who received the MenACWY meningococcal vaccine as a control.

The DNA of the CDR3 is TGTGCCAGCAGCTTTGAGGGGATGGAGACCCAGTACTTC. Amino acids: CASSFEGMETQYF. The rearrangement links TRBV7-8 to TRBJ2-5; D is possibly TRBD1 or TRBD2 (5 bases each). The CDR3 has 13 residues. V lost 3 bases to trimming and J lost 5 bases, with 10 bases between them. In germline, CDR1 is SGHVS, CDR2 FQNEAQ. The complete variable domain, with remaining parts taken from reference TRBV7-8 and TRBJ2-5, reads GAGVSQSPRYKVAKRGQDVALRCDPISGHVSLFWYQQALGQGPEFLTYFQNEAQLDKSGLPSDRFFAERPEGSVSTLKIQRTQQEDSAVYLCASSFEGMETQYFGPGTRLLVL.

This clone was counted once. This sequence joins TRBV12-3 or TRBV12-4 and TRBJ1-1; TRBD1 aligns across 8 bases. The CDR3 sequence is 11 residues long. V lost 5 bases to trimming and J lost 7 bases; unmatched junction nucleotides: 0. The CDR3 coding sequence is TGTGCCAGCAGTGGACAGGGTGAAGCTTTCTTT. Protein: CASSGQGEAFF.

This chain connects TRBV9 to TRBJ2-5; 7 positions match TRBD1. Trimming removed 4 bases from V and 2 bases from J; junction bases left unmatched: 2. Germline V gene lookup returns CDR1 SGDLS and CDR2 YYNGEE. The CDR3 is 13 residues long. DNA for the CDR3: TGTGCCAGCAGCACGGGACAGCAAGAGACCCAGTACTTC. Protein: CASSTGQQETQYF.

This chain connects TRBV24-1 to TRBJ2-6, with D perhaps being TRBD1 or TRBD2 (5 bases each). The CDR3 totals 16 residues. V lost 3 bases and J lost 5, with 13 bases in between. Germline CDR1 reads KGHDR; CDR2 reads SFDVKD. CDR3 DNA: TGTGCCACCAGTGATGGGACCTCTTCTCGGGCCAACGTCCTGACTTTC. Protein product: CATSDGTSSRANVLTF.

The chain combines TRBV11-3 with TRBJ2-3; 7 bases align to TRBD1. The CDR3 consists of 11 residues. V was clipped by 8 bases and J by 8 bases; unmatched bases: 4. Per the germline V gene, CDR1 is SGHNT and CDR2 is YENEEA. The CDR3 DNA sequence: TGTGCCAGCGCCTCAGGGGGTACGCAGTATTTT. Translation: CASASGGTQYF.

The CDR3, as DNA: TGTGCCATCGGATTGAGGAGTCTAGTCGACGAGCAGTACTTC. Protein sequence: CAIGLRSLVDEQYF. This chain links TRBV10-3 with TRBJ2-7; D uncertain. From germline, CDR1 is ENHRY and CDR2 SYGVKD. Deletions cut 8 bases from V and 5 bases from J, with 19 bases between. The CDR3 is made up of 14 amino acids.

CDR3 sequence (DNA): TGTGCCAGCAGTCCTACAGGGTCCATAAGATACGCTTTCTTT. It encodes CASSPTGSIRYAFF. This sequence joins TRBV27 and TRBJ1-1, with a possible D match to TRBD1 (6 bases). CDR3 size: 14 residues. Germline values: CDR1 MNHEY, CDR2 SMNVEV (reference sequence). Trimming left V 5 bases short and J 11 bases short, with 21 bases between.

This chain uses TRBV7-9 with TRBJ1-6; TRBD1 is a possible D gene (6 bases). Deletions cut 2 bases from V and 8 bases from J, with 10 bases between. Germline V gene lookup returns CDR1 SEHNR and CDR2 FQNEAQ (reference sequence). This CDR3 comprises 14 residues. The CDR3 coding sequence is TGTGCCAGCAGCTTAATGGGGGCTGATTCACCCCTCCACTTT. Protein sequence: CASSLMGADSPLHF.

CDR3 sequence: CASSGLVGGGLGGYTF. CDR3 sequence (DNA): TGTGCCAGCAGCGGACTCGTTGGGGGGGGTCTTGGTGGCTACACCTTC. The V call is TRBV5-4, the J call TRBJ1-2; a possible D gene is TRBD1 (5 bases). V dropped 4 bases and J dropped 7 bases, with 23 bases sitting between them. CDR1 SGHNT and CDR2 YYREEE come from the germline V gene (reference sequence). The CDR3 contains 16 residues.